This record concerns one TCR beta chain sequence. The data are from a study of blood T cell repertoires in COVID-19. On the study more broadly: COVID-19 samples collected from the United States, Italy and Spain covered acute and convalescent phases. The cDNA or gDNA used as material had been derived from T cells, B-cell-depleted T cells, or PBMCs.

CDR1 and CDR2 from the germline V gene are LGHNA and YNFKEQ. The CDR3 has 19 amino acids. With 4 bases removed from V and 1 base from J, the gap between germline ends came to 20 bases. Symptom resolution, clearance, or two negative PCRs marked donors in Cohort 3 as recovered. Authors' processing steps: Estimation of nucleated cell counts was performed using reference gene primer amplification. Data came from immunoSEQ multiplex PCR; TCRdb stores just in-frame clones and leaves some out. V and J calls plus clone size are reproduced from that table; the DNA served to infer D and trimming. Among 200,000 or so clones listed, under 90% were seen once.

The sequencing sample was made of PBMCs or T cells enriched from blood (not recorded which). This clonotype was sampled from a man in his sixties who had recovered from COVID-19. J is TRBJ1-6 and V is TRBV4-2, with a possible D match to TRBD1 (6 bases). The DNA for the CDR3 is TGTGCCAGCAGCCCCAGAGACCCCGGGACATTATCCTATAATTCACCCCTCCACTTT. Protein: CASSPRDPGTLSYNSPLHF.